What follows are 2 T cell receptor beta chains derived from one specimen sequenced in a study of blood T cell repertoires in COVID-19. Data came from immunoSEQ multiplex PCR; TCRdb stores just in-frame clones and leaves some out. Of 60,000 or so clones detected, about four fifths appear once; the ten largest clones hold about 6%. What was sequenced was peripheral blood. These TCRs come from a woman aged 50 to 60 with active or convalescent COVID-19.

This sequence joins TRBV2 and TRBJ1-1; no clear D gene. V lost 3 bases and J lost 0, with 11 bases in between. The CDR3 runs to 15 residues. The germline V gene encodes CDR1 SNHLY and CDR2 FYNNEI. CDR3 DNA sequence: TGTGCCAGCAGTGATGCGAGCCTCATGAACACTGAAGCTTTCTTT. It specifies CASSDASLMNTEAFF.

The chain links TRBV27 to TRBJ2-3; TRBD2 matches 12 bases. The germline V gene encodes CDR1 MNHEY and CDR2 SMNVEV (reference sequence). After removal of 7 bases from V and 2 bases from J, the junction contained 7 bases not matched to a gene. The CDR3 contains 16 residues. This chain's CDR3 is CASNPSGRAITDTQYF. Written as DNA, the CDR3 is TGTGCCAGCAACCCTAGCGGGAGGGCGATCACAGATACGCAGTATTTT.